The 12 T cell receptor beta chains in this list originate from one sample, sequenced in a study of tumor and adjacent non-tumor tissue in lung cancer. TCRbeta libraries were built with three rounds of nested PCR, modified from ARM-PCR. Each CDR3 protein gets one entry after TCRdb re-called the multiplex PCR reads with MiXCR. The sample holds about 200,000 distinct CDR3 sequences, 60% to 85% seen once. This sample's RNA came from whole unsorted tissue. Sample: lung tumor tissue. The receptors shown here come from a man aged 55 to 70 with non-small cell lung cancer.

Concerning this clonotype: Mismatch with germline at one junction end may stem from a read error. The chain recombines TRBV11-3 with TRBJ2-7; no clear D. CDR3 size: 15 residues. In germline, CDR1 is SGHNT, CDR2 YENEEA. CDR3 region: CASSIDQNPTYEQYF. DNA for the CDR3: TGTGCCAGCAGCATAGATCAAAATCCCACCTACGAACAGTACTTC.

This clonotype has only a few counts. The gene calls are TRBV5-4 and TRBJ2-2; perhaps TRBD1 as D (6 bases). The CDR3 length is 14 residues. V was shortened by 4 bases and J by 3 bases, with 10 bases between the two germline ends. Germline loops: CDR1 SGHNT, CDR2 YYREEE (reference sequence). CDR3 in DNA: TGTGCCAGCAGCGGGGGCACGGACACCGGGGAGCTGTTTTTT. Translated, it gives CASSGGTDTGELFF.

This clonotype was detected a few times. A much larger clone sits a single nucleotide away, making a read error possible. The chain is built from TRBV11-3 and TRBJ2-5, with D perhaps matching TRBD2 (5 bases). Trimming left V 6 bases short and J 5 bases short, with 25 bases between. The germline CDR1 and CDR2 sequences are SGHNT and YENEEA. The CDR3 runs to 17 residues. CDR3 loop: CASSLKVGISIRETQYF. The CDR3 DNA sequence: TGTGCCAGCAGTTTAAAGGTCGGGATTAGCATCCGGGAGACCCAGTACTTC.

The chain couples TRBV12-3 or TRBV12-4 to TRBJ1-1; 7 bases agree with TRBD1. The CDR3 has 13 amino acids. The trim removed 7 bases at V and 2 bases at J, leaving 4 bases unmatched. In DNA, the CDR3 is TGTGCCAGCAACAGAGGGGGCAACACTGAAGCTTTCTTT. It translates to CASNRGGNTEAFF.

This clonotype showed up just a few times. A much larger clone differs from this one at a single base, so this may be a read error. The CDR3 bases are TGTGCCAGCGACAGGGCAAGGACCGGGGTGCTGTTTTTT. It yields the protein CASDRARTGVLFF. J is TRBJ2-2 and V is TRBV12-3 or TRBV12-4; 7 positions agree with TRBD1. The CDR3 extends over 13 amino acids.

The table lists this clonotype with many counts. The V gene is TRBV20-1, the J gene TRBJ2-3; D assignment may be TRBD1 or TRBD2 (5 bases each). The CDR3 runs 14 residues. Trimming shortened V by 6 bases and J by 2 bases, and 15 bases separated the two germline ends. CDR1 is DFQATT and CDR2 is SNEGSKA in the germline V gene (reference sequence). The CDR3 reads CSAPGADYTDTQYF. For the CDR3, the DNA is TGCAGTGCGCCTGGGGCAGACTACACAGATACGCAGTATTTT.

A remark on this clonotype: A clone one base away is much larger, so this may be a read error. This chain connects TRBV20-1 to TRBJ2-1, with TRBD2 identical over 8 bases. This CDR3 is 15 amino acids long. V shed 1 base, J shed 8 bases, and the junction held 10 bases outside the gene matches. Germline V gene data show CDR1 as DFQATT and CDR2 as SNEGSKA (reference sequence). CDR3 sequence: CSARGIAGSYYEQFF. CDR3 nucleotide sequence: TGCAGTGCTAGAGGGATAGCGGGATCTTACTATGAGCAGTTCTTC.

This clonotype was counted many times. The V gene is TRBV20-1, the J gene TRBJ2-1, with 9 nucleotides matching TRBD2. The CDR3 extends over 12 amino acids. V was pared by 3 bases and J by 9 bases, with 3 bases of the junction left unmatched. From germline, CDR1 is DFQATT and CDR2 SNEGSKA (reference sequence). CDR3 bases: TGCAGTGCTAGTGGCGGGAGGGTTGAGCAGTTCTTC. Protein: CSASGGRVEQFF.

The table lists this clonotype with a few counts. This may stem from a read error, because a much larger clone lies one nucleotide away. The chain links TRBV5-4 to TRBJ1-4, with TRBD1 matching 9 bases. The V gene end was trimmed by 6 bases and the J gene end by 7 bases; junction bases not matched to a gene: 4. The germline V gene has CDR1 SGHNT and CDR2 YYREEE (reference sequence). The CDR3 is made up of 13 amino acids. CDR3 coding DNA: TGTGCCAGCACCTCGGACAGGGGTGAAAAACTGTTTTTT. Translated, it gives CASTSDRGEKLFF.

Points on this clonotype: The conserved final phenylalanine or tryptophan is absent from the CDR3, which likely points to a read error. The chain couples TRBV12-3 or TRBV12-4 to TRBJ1-5; the match to TRBD1 covers 8 bases. The CDR3 totals 16 residues. DNA for the CDR3: TGTGTCAGCAGTTTAGGTGGGACAGGTAGCAATCAGCCCCAGCATTGT. It codes for CVSSLGGTGSNQPQHC.

This clonotype was counted between two and nine times. This chain joins TRBV4-3 and TRBJ1-1; D is ambiguous. Trimming took 2 bases from V and 4 from J, leaving 20 bases between them. The CDR3 covers 17 residues. Looked up from germline, CDR1 is LGHNA and CDR2 is YSLEER. DNA of the CDR3: TGCGCCAGCAGCCAATATGTTCCGGGCAGTTCGGTCACTGAAGCTTTCTTT. Translated, it gives CASSQYVPGSSVTEAFF.

This clonotype was observed once. The junction departs from germline at one end; a sequencing error may be responsible. The chain has TRBV20-1 and TRBJ2-1; possibly TRBD1 or TRBD2 for D (5 bases each). The CDR3 totals 15 residues. Germline CDR1 reads DFQATT; CDR2 reads SNEGSKA (reference sequence). The CDR3 reads CCARDGTELHREQFF. For the CDR3, the DNA is TGCTGTGCTAGAGATGGGACGGAATTGCACCGTGAGCAGTTCTTC.